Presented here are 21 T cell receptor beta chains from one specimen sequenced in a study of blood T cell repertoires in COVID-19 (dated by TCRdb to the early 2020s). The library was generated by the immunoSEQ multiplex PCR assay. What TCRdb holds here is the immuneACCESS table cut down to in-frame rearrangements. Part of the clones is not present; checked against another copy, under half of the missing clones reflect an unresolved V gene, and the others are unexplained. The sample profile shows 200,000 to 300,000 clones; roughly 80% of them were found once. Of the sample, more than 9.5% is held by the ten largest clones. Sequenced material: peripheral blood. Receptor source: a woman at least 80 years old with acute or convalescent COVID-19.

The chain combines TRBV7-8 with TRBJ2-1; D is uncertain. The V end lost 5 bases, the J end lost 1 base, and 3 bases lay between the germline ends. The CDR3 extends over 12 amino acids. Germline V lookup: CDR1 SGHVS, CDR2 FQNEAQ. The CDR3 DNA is TGTGCCAGCAGCCCTTCCTACAATGAGCAGTTCTTC. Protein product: CASSPSYNEQFF.

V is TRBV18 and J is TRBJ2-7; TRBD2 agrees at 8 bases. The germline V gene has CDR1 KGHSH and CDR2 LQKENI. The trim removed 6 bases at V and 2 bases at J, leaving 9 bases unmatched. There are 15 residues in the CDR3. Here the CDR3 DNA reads TGTGCCAGCTCCCCCGGGAGGGGACCCACCTACGAGCAGTACTTC. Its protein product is CASSPGRGPTYEQYF.

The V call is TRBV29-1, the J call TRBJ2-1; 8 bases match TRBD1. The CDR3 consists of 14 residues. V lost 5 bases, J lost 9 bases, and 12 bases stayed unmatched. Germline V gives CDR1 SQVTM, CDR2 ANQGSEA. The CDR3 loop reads CSVRQGTLLGEQFF. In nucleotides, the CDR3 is TGCAGCGTTAGACAGGGGACCCTCCTCGGTGAGCAGTTCTTC.

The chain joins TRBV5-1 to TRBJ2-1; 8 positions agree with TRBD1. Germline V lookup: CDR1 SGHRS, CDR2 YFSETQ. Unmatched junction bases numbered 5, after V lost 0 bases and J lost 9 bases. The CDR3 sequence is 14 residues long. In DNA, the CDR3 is TGCGCCAGCAGCTTGGGGACAGGGCCACGTGAGCAGTTCTTC. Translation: CASSLGTGPREQFF.

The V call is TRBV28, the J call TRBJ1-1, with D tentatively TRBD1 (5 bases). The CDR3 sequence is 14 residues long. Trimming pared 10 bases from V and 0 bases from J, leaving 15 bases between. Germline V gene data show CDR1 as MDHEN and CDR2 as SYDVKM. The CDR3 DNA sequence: TGTGCCACCCAGGGACTTCTGATGAACACTGAAGCTTTCTTT. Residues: CATQGLLMNTEAFF. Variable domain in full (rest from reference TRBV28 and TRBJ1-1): DVKVTQSSRYLVKRTGEKVFLECVQDMDHENMFWYRQDPGLGLRLIYFSYDVKMKEKGDIPEGYSVSREKKERFSLILESASTNQTSMYLCATQGLLMNTEAFFGQGTRLTVV.

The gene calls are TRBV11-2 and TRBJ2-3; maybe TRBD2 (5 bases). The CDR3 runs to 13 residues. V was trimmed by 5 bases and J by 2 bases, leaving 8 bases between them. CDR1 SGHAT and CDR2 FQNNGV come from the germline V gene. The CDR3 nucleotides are TGTGCCAGCAGCGCGAGGGCCACAGATACGCAGTATTTT. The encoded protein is CASSARATDTQYF.

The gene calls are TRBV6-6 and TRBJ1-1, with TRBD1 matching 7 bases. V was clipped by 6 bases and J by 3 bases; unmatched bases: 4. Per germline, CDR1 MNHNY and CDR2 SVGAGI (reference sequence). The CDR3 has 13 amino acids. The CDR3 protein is CASRHRGDTEAFF. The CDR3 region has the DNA TGTGCCAGCAGGCACAGGGGAGACACTGAAGCTTTCTTT.

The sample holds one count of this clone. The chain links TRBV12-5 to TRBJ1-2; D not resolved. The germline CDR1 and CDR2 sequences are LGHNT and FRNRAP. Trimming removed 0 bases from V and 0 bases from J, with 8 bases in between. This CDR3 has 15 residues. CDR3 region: CASGLVPPANYGYTF. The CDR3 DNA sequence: TGTGCTAGTGGTTTGGTACCGCCAGCTAACTATGGCTACACCTTC.

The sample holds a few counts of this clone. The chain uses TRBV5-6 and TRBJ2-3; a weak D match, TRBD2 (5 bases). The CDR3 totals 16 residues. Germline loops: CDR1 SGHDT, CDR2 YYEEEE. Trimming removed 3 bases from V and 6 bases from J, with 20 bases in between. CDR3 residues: CASSYPDSRTGDTQYF. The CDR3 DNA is TGTGCCAGCAGCTACCCGGACTCCCGGACCGGGGATACGCAGTATTTT.

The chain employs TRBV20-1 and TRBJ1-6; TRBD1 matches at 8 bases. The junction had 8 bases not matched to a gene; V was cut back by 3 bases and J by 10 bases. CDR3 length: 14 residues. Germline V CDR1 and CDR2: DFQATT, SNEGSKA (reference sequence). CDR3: CSASNRGSRSPLHF. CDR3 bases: TGCAGTGCTAGTAACAGGGGGTCGAGGTCACCCCTCCACTTT.

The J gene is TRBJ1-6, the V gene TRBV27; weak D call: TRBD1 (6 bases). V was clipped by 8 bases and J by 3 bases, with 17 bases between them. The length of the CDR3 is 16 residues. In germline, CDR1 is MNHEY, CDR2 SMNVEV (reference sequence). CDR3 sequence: CASRPQGQYYNSPLHF. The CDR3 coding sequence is TGTGCCAGCCGCCCCCAGGGGCAATACTATAATTCACCCCTCCACTTT.

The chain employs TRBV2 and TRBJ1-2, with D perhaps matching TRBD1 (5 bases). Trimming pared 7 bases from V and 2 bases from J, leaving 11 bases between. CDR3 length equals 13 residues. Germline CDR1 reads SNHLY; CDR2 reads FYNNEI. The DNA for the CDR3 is TGTGCCAGCACCGCGGGGGTAAACTATGGCTACACCTTC. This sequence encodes CASTAGVNYGYTF.

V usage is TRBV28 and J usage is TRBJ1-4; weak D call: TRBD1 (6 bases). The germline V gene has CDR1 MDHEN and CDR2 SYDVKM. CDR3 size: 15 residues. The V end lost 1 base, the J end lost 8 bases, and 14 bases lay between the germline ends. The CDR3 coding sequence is TGTGCCAGCAGTTTATCGAAGACAGGCCAAGAAAAACTGTTTTTT. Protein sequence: CASSLSKTGQEKLFF.

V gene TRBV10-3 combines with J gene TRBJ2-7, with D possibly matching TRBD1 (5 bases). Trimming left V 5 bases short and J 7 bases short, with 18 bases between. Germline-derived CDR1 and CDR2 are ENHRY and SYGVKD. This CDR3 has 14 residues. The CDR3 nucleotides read TGTGCCATCAGTCACACAGGAGCTGGTAGGGAGCAGTACTTC. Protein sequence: CAISHTGAGREQYF.

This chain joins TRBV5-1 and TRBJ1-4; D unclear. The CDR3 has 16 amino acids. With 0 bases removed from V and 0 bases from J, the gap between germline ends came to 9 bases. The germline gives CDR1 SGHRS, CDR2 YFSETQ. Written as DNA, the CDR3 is TGCGCCAGCAGCTTGGGTACTCAAGCAACTAATGAAAAACTGTTTTTT. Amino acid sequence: CASSLGTQATNEKLFF.

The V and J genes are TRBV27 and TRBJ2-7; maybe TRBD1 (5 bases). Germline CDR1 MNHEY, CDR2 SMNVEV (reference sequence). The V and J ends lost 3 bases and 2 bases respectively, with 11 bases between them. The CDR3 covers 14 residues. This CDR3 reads CASSFGQGPYEQYF. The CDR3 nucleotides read TGTGCCAGCAGTTTTGGGCAGGGTCCCTACGAGCAGTACTTC.

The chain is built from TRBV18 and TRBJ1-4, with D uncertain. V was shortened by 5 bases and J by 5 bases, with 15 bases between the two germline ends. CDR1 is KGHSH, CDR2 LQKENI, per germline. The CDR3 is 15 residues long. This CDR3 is CASSLPGSPNEKLFF. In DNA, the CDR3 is TGTGCCAGCTCATTACCCGGGAGCCCCAATGAAAAACTGTTTTTT.

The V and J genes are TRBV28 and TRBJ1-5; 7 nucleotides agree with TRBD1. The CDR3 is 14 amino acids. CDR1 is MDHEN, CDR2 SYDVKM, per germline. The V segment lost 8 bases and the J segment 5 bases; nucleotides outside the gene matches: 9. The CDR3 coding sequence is TGTGCCAGCGAGACCAGGGGGTATGATCAGCCCCAGCATTTT. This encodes CASETRGYDQPQHF.

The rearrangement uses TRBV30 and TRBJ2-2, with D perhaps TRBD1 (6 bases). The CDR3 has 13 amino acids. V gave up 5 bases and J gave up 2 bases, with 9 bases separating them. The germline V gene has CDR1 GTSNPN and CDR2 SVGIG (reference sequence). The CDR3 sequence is CAWQQGNTGELFF. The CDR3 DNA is TGTGCCTGGCAACAGGGAAACACCGGGGAGCTGTTTTTT.

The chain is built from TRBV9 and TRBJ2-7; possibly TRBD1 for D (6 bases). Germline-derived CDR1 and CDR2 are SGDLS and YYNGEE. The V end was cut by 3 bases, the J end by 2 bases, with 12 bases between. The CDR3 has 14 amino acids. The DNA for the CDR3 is TGTGCCAGCAGCGACTACAGGGAACCCTACGAGCAGTACTTC. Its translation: CASSDYREPYEQYF.

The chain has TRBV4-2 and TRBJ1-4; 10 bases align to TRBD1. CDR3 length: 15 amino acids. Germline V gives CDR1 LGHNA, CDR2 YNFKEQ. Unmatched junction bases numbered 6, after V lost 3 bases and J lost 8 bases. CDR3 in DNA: TGTGCCAGCAGCCAGATCGGGACAGGGGAGGAAAAACTGTTTTTT. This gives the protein CASSQIGTGEEKLFF.